This is a list of T cell receptor beta chains from one sample in a study of blood T cell repertoires in COVID-19. Sequencing was performed with immunoSEQ multiplex PCR; in TCRdb, only in-frame clones are kept and a portion is missing. This table holds fewer than 250,000 clones, just under 85% found once. Sequencing was done on a sample of peripheral blood. The receptors originated from a woman in her sixties with active or convalescent COVID-19. The CDR3 runs from the conserved cysteine through the conserved F or W. A D gene is named only where the DNA matches it firmly. Some rows mark clone size as missing; the rest say once, few, many or name a class of expanded clone.

J	D	size	V	CDR3	DNA
TRBJ2-3	NA	NA	TRBV11-2	CASSPVAGGGDTQYF	TGTGCCAGCAGCCCAGTGGCAGGGGGAGGAGATACGCAGTATTTT
TRBJ2-1	TRBD2	few	TRBV7-9	CASSFGGASYNEQFF	TGTGCCAGCAGCTTCGGGGGGGCTAGCTACAATGAGCAGTTCTTC
TRBJ1-4	TRBD1	NA	TRBV28	CASSRQGEESVGKLFF	TGTGCCAGCAGCAGACAGGGGGAGGAAAGCGTAGGAAAACTGTTTTTT
TRBJ2-3	TRBD2	NA	TRBV7-9	CASSLGTSSDTQYF	TGTGCCAGCAGCTTGGGGACTAGTTCAGATACGCAGTATTTT
TRBJ1-1	NA	NA	TRBV6-5	CASSYEVNTEAFF	TGTGCCAGCAGTTACGAGGTAAACACTGAAGCTTTCTTT
TRBJ1-2	NA	NA	TRBV6-6	CASSYLQGDGYTF	TGTGCCAGCAGTTACCTACAGGGAGATGGCTACACCTTC
TRBJ2-2	NA	few	TRBV5-1	CASSLLGVLNTGELFF	TGCGCCAGCAGCTTGTTAGGGGTCCTGAACACCGGGGAGCTGTTTTTT
TRBJ2-1	TRBD2	NA	TRBV30	CAWSVAGGTQQFF	TGTGCCTGGAGTGTAGCGGGAGGTACCCAGCAGTTCTTC
TRBJ1-3	NA	NA	TRBV24-1	CATEGRTTIYF	TGTGCCACCGAAGGGAGAACCACCATATATTTT
TRBJ2-5	TRBD2	NA	TRBV2	CATIRRGGSRETQYF	TGTGCTACCATCCGACGGGGGGGAAGTAGGGAGACCCAGTACTTC
TRBJ1-4	NA	once	TRBV2	CASSDRSNEKLFF	TGTGCCAGCAGTGATCGCAGTAATGAAAAACTGTTTTTT
TRBJ1-4	NA	NA	TRBV27	CASSLGAGHEKLFF	TGTGCCAGCAGTTTAGGGGCAGGGCATGAAAAACTGTTTTTT
TRBJ2-5	TRBD1	NA	TRBV7-2	CASSTDRGGWETQYF	TGTGCCAGCAGCACGGACAGGGGAGGATGGGAGACCCAGTACTTC
TRBJ2-6	TRBD1	NA	TRBV28	CASSSGQGAHGANVLTF	TGTGCCAGCAGCTCAGGACAGGGGGCGCATGGGGCCAACGTCCTGACTTTC
TRBJ1-2	TRBD1	once	TRBV4-1	CASSQDVGQGAVGYGYTF	TGCGCCAGCAGCCAAGATGTAGGGCAGGGGGCGGTCGGCTATGGCTACACCTTC
TRBJ1-1	NA	NA	TRBV29-1	CSVARRLDTEAFF	TGCAGCGTTGCGCGGAGATTGGACACTGAAGCTTTCTTT
TRBJ1-2	NA	NA	TRBV5-1	CASSEVDYGYTF	TGCGCCAGCAGCGAGGTGGACTATGGCTACACCTTC
TRBJ1-5	TRBD1	NA	TRBV19	CASSISRGDQPQHF	TGTGCCAGTAGTATCTCCAGGGGGGATCAGCCCCAGCATTTT
TRBJ1-1	NA	few	TRBV18	CASEAEADTEAFF	TGTGCCAGCGAAGCAGAGGCGGACACTGAAGCTTTCTTT
TRBJ2-1	NA	NA	TRBV27	CASSLLLAQSVYNEQFF	TGTGCCAGCAGTTTATTGTTAGCGCAATCTGTGTACAATGAGCAGTTCTTC
TRBJ2-1	TRBD1	NA	TRBV13	CASSAPGQGEHNEQFF	TGTGCCAGCAGCGCGCCGGGACAGGGCGAGCACAATGAGCAGTTCTTC
TRBJ1-3	NA	NA	TRBV30	CACPGGGPGNTIYF	TGTGCCTGCCCGGGCGGGGGTCCTGGAAACACCATATATTTT
TRBJ1-1	TRBD1	NA	TRBV29-1	CSVAGTDYTEAFF	TGCAGCGTTGCCGGGACAGACTACACTGAAGCTTTCTTT
TRBJ1-1	NA	NA	TRBV13	CASSPTGQGNTEAFF	TGTGCCAGCAGCCCCACCGGGCAGGGGAACACTGAAGCTTTCTTT
TRBJ1-2	TRBD1	NA	TRBV7-2	CASSLVAPGQGVNYGYTF	TGTGCCAGCAGCTTAGTTGCTCCGGGACAGGGTGTAAACTATGGCTACACCTTC
TRBJ1-4	NA	NA	TRBV27	CASSLYSQGLSEKLFF	TGTGCCAGCAGTTTATATTCGCAGGGGTTGAGTGAAAAACTGTTTTTT
TRBJ2-1	TRBD1	NA	TRBV30	CACHRQGAKEQFF	TGTGCCTGTCACAGGCAGGGGGCAAAAGAGCAGTTCTTC
TRBJ1-6	TRBD1	NA	TRBV6-4	CASSPTYRGSPLHF	TGTGCCAGCAGTCCGACCTACAGGGGCTCACCCCTCCACTTT
TRBJ1-1	NA	NA	TRBV13	CASSLGQMATEAFF	TGTGCCAGCAGCCTCGGACAGATGGCCACTGAAGCTTTCTTT
TRBJ2-1	NA	NA	TRBV7-3	CASSYYSNNEQFF	TGTGCCAGCAGCTATTACTCTAACAATGAGCAGTTCTTC
TRBJ1-1	NA	NA	TRBV27	CASSRTHMNTEAFF	TGTGCCAGCAGCCGAACACACATGAACACTGAAGCTTTCTTT
TRBJ1-2	NA	NA	TRBV4-1	CASSQEGGEVYGYTF	TGCGCCAGCAGCCAAGAGGGGGGAGAGGTCTATGGCTACACCTTC
TRBJ1-2	NA	NA	TRBV18	CASSPPSTGSNYGYTF	TGTGCCAGCTCACCACCATCAACGGGATCTAACTATGGCTACACCTTC
TRBJ1-6	NA	few	TRBV19	CASSIDGGYNSPLHF	TGTGCCAGTAGTATAGACGGGGGATATAATTCACCCCTCCACTTT
TRBJ2-1	NA	few	TRBV5-6	CASSPNRDWDNEQFF	TGTGCCAGCAGCCCCAACAGGGATTGGGACAATGAGCAGTTCTTC
TRBJ2-3	NA	NA	TRBV11-3	CASSLDLTGEASDTQYF	TGTGCCAGCAGCTTAGATCTAACGGGGGAGGCCTCAGATACGCAGTATTTT
TRBJ2-1	NA	few	TRBV7-8	CASSPPGEQFF	TGTGCCAGCAGCCCTCCCGGTGAGCAGTTCTTC
TRBJ2-2	TRBD2	once	TRBV6-6	CASNPSGNTGELFF	TGTGCCAGCAACCCTAGCGGGAACACCGGGGAGCTGTTTTTT